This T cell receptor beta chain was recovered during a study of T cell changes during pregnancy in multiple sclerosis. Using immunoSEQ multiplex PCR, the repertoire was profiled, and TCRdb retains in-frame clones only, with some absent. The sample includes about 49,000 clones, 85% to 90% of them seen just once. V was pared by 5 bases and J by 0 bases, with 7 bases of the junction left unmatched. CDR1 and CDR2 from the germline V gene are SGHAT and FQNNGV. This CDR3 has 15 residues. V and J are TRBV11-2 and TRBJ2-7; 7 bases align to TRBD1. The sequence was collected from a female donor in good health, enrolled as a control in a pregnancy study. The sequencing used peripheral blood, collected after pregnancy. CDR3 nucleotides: TGTGCCAGCAGCCTCCGGACAGGCGTCTCCTACGAGCAGTACTTC. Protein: CASSLRTGVSYEQYF.